This TCR beta chain was sequenced for a study of molecular identifiers for immune sequencing clone quantification (dated by TCRdb to the late 2010s). Concerning the study at large: For a replicate experiment, the RNA from either approximately 20,000 or 98,000 naive CD8 T cells was divided into five aliquots, and four of those aliquots went on to sequencing. The study was a methods study using CD8 T cells to benchmark molecular-identifier clustering-based TCR repertoire sequencing (MIDCIRS) and TCR RNA copy counting.

Libraries of naive CD8 T cells were built from anywhere between roughly 18,000 and 1,000,000 sorted cells, with 10%, 30% or 50% of the purified RNA used. On a BD FACSAria II, naive CD8 T cells were FACS-sorted as CD8+CD4-CCR7+CD45RA+ and collected into RLT Plus buffer. To test detection sensitivity, Jurkat RNA equivalent to more than 9 TCR copies was spiked into samples of about 19,000-1,100,000 naive CD8 T cells. Enrichment of CD8 T cells was performed with RosetteSep CD8+ T Cell Enrichment Cocktail and Ficoll-Paque, after which ACK red cell lysis was carried out. General conclusions and limits of the study: Modeling gave around 3 recovered TCR RNA copies per cell versus about ten by digital PCR, implying around 33% capture efficiency. In CMV-specific effector cells, clones with more than 20 RNA copies accounted for over 99% of molecules, whereas in naive cells such clones accounted for under 1%. Naive libraries contained spiked-in Jurkat TCR RNA (approximately nine copies' worth), which is not part of the donor repertoire. When barcode sub-clustering was omitted, TCR diversity was inflated by chimeric consensus sequences, with chimeras reaching as high as 47%. Identical TCR molecules sharing a barcode could cause highly expanded clone sizes to be underestimated. Even against a background of roughly 1 million naive CD8 T cells, spiked-in Jurkat TCR RNA amounting to a single cell's worth was reported to be detectable.

Worth noting for this clonotype: It has no known antigen specificity. This may be a read error, as it is one base from a much larger clone.

Library prep was done by PCR. For sequencing, an Illumina HiSeq 4000 was employed. Bulk TCR libraries were made following a previously described method, with the TCR primers given in Table S5. Total RNA was purified with the Qiagen AllPrep DNA/RNA kit. Before analysis, reads from multiple sequencing runs of the same library were pooled. Per the authors' processing: Reads were retained only if an exact TCR constant sequence was present, and the retained reads were trimmed to 150 nt and grouped according to their 12-nt molecular barcodes. Reads in each barcode group were sub-clustered using a 15% Levenshtein threshold, and a quality-weighted consensus sequence was built for each RNA molecule. Non-functional sequences were discarded, and so were lower-count sequences lying one edit away from another sequence. Based on a fit of two negative binomial distributions, barcode sub-clusters having less than 20% of the maximum read count were discarded. The raw public reads went through TCRdb reprocessing: fastp at Q25, MiXCR clone calling, in-frame beta chains kept. Rows merge per CDR3 protein into single entries with the most common DNA and genes. None of the V and J calls come from the authors' own analysis; TCRdb made them. The sample has hundreds of thousands of distinct CDR3 sequences on record, just under 20% of them singletons. The top ten hold under 0.95% of the sample.

The CDR3 measures 13 amino acids from cysteine to phenylalanine. Only the CDR3 DNA is retained, 39 bases long and in frame from the first base. The germline V gene specifies SGHTA as CDR1 and FQGTGA as CDR2. The junction shows trimming of 5 bases on V and 8 bases on J, plus 13 bases between the germline ends. This TCR derives from a human donor in good health. Some libraries in this study had Jurkat cell RNA spiked in. Specimen: naive CD8+ T cells from blood, with Jurkat cell RNA spiked in. The sample's cell subset or site label, in plain terms: FACS-sorted CD8+CD4-CCR7+CD45RA+ naive T cells. Here the chain combines TRBV7-3 and TRBJ2-1; no confident D gene assignment can be made. The sequenced DNA is TGTGCCAGCAGCGTCACATGGGGTGATGAGCAGTTCTTC. It codes for CASSVTWGDEQFF.